These 24 T cell receptor beta chains were all obtained from the same sample, sequenced in a study of T cell responses to AZD1222 COVID-19 vaccine. Clones were read by immunoSEQ multiplex PCR, and TCRdb kept only the in-frame ones, dropping some. Among 120,000 to 150,000 clones listed, 80% to 85% were seen once. Sequenced material: peripheral blood, taken on day 0 of MenACWY control vaccination. These receptors came from an adult in good health.

The chain is built from TRBV6-1 and TRBJ2-7; D uncertain. The germline V and J ends were trimmed by 3 bases and 3 bases, with 9 bases remaining between them. This CDR3 region has 13 residues. Germline CDR1 and CDR2: MNHNS and SASEGT. The CDR3 loop reads CASSETVDYEQYV. CDR3 nucleotides: TGTGCCAGCAGTGAGACGGTGGACTACGAGCAGTACGTC.

This chain uses TRBV5-5 with TRBJ1-2; D call uncertain. The V gene lost 0 bases and the J gene lost 9 bases, with 9 bases spanning the gap. The CDR3 has 12 residues. From germline, CDR1 is SGHKS and CDR2 YYEKEE (reference sequence). For the CDR3, the DNA is TGTGCCAGCAGCTTGGAGACGGGGAGCTACACCTTC. Amino acids: CASSLETGSYTF.

The chain joins TRBV19 to TRBJ2-4; perhaps TRBD2 as D (5 bases). With 1 base removed from V and 1 base from J, the gap between germline ends came to 11 bases. CDR3 length: 16 residues. Germline V gives CDR1 LNHDA, CDR2 SQIVND (reference sequence). CDR3: CASSIGGSGAKNIQYF. CDR3 nucleotide sequence: TGTGCCAGTAGTATAGGCGGGTCTGGGGCCAAAAACATTCAGTACTTC.

This clone occurred a few times. V is TRBV12-3 or TRBV12-4 and J is TRBJ1-5, with D perhaps TRBD1 (5 bases). Trimming removed 2 bases at V and 4 bases at J, with 6 bases between. The CDR3 extends over 13 amino acids. DNA for the CDR3: TGTGCCAGCAGTTTACAGGGAAATCAGCCCCAGCATTTT. Its translation is CASSLQGNQPQHF.

This clone has more than one count but fewer than ten. The chain combines TRBV15 with TRBJ1-4; TRBD1 matches at 7 bases. The CDR3 runs 13 residues. Germline V gene lookup returns CDR1 LNHNV and CDR2 YYDKDF (reference sequence). Trimming took 4 bases from V and 7 from J; bases not matched to a gene: 3. The CDR3 sequence: CATSTHRGEKLFF. DNA of the CDR3: TGTGCCACCAGCACCCACAGGGGTGAAAAACTGTTTTTT.

DNA for the CDR3: TGTGCCAGCAGCCTCCTGTCACGAGATAACTATGGCTACACCTTC. Translated: CASSLLSRDNYGYTF. This sequence joins TRBV5-6 and TRBJ1-2; D unresolved. The CDR3 length is 15 residues. From germline, CDR1 is SGHDT and CDR2 YYEEEE. V lost 4 bases, J lost 1 base, and 14 bases lay in between.

The chain recombines TRBV5-6 with TRBJ2-5; D is possibly TRBD1 (5 bases). This CDR3 region has 15 residues. Germline V gene sequence: CDR1 SGHDT, CDR2 YYEEEE. Trimming left V 4 bases short and J 0 bases short, with 13 bases between. This chain's CDR3 is CASSQDRQYQETQYF. In nucleotides, the CDR3 is TGTGCCAGCAGCCAAGACAGACAGTACCAAGAGACCCAGTACTTC. Supplemented by reference TRBV5-6 and TRBJ2-5, the full variable domain reads DAGVTQSPTHLIKTRGQQVTLRCSPKSGHDTVSWYQQALGQGPQFIFQYYEEEERQRGNFPDRFSGHQFPNYSSELNVNALLLGDSALYLCASSQDRQYQETQYFGPGTRLLVL.

This chain uses TRBV7-3 with TRBJ1-2, with 9 nucleotides matching TRBD1. The CDR3 extends over 14 amino acids. From germline, CDR1 is SGHTA and CDR2 FQGTGA. After removal of 6 bases from V and 5 bases from J, the junction contained 7 bases not matched to a gene. The CDR3 loop reads CASSPTGGYYGYTF. Here the CDR3 DNA reads TGTGCCAGCAGTCCGACAGGGGGTTATTATGGCTACACCTTC.

J is TRBJ1-2 and V is TRBV19; a possible D gene is TRBD1 (5 bases). CDR1 is LNHDA and CDR2 is SQIVND in the germline V gene (reference sequence). The CDR3 totals 12 residues. V was trimmed by 6 bases and J by 6 bases, leaving 11 bases between them. The CDR3 region has the DNA TGTGCCAGTAGCAGGACAATCAATGGCTACACCTTC. Residues: CASSRTINGYTF.

As for this clone: Its ends do not fully match the called genes, so a read error is possible. The rearrangement joins TRBV9 to TRBJ2-5; 9 bases align to TRBD2. The CDR3 runs 16 residues. Germline-derived CDR1 and CDR2 are SGDLS and YYNGEE. This chain's CDR3 is CASSVEAGGPGETQYF. CDR3 in DNA: TGTGCCAGCAGTGTAGAGGCGGGGGGGCCGGGAGAGACCCAGTACTTC. Full variable domain (outside the CDR3, taken from reference TRBV9 and TRBJ2-5): DSGVTQTPKHLITATGQRVTLRCSPRSGDLSVYWYQQSLDQGLQFLIQYYNGEERAKGNILERFSAQQFPDLHSELNLSSLELGDSALYFCASSVEAGGPGETQYFGPGTRLLVL.

The chain employs TRBV29-1 and TRBJ2-3, with 11 bases that match TRBD2. The germline CDR1 and CDR2 sequences are SQVTM and ANQGSEA. This CDR3 is 16 amino acids long. Trimming at V came to 5 bases and at J to 1 base, leaving 8 bases not matched to a gene. CDR3 nucleotides: TGCAGCGTTCGGCGAATAGCGGGAGGGGGCACAGATACGCAGTATTTT. Translation: CSVRRIAGGGTDTQYF.

The chain employs TRBV7-8 and TRBJ1-5, with no clear D. Deletions cut 3 bases from V and 4 bases from J, with 13 bases between. This CDR3 spans 15 amino acids. The V gene's germline CDR1 is SGHVS and CDR2 FQNEAQ. The chain's CDR3 is CASSFSRRPNQPQHF. The CDR3 bases are TGTGCCAGCAGCTTTTCGAGAAGGCCAAATCAGCCCCAGCATTTT. Full variable domain (remainder filled in from reference TRBV7-8 and TRBJ1-5): GAGVSQSPRYKVAKRGQDVALRCDPISGHVSLFWYQQALGQGPEFLTYFQNEAQLDKSGLPSDRFFAERPEGSVSTLKIQRTQQEDSAVYLCASSFSRRPNQPQHFGDGTRLSIL.

Only one count was recorded for this clone. In the same sample, other DNA sequences code for this CDR3. The gene calls are TRBV3-1 (or the pseudogene TRBV3-2) and TRBJ1-3; D is unclear. CDR3 size: 13 residues. CDR1 and CDR2 (germline): LGHDT, YNNKEL (reference sequence). Trimming took 4 bases from V and 0 from J, leaving 4 bases between them. CDR3 sequence: CASSLRSGNTIYF. Written as DNA, the CDR3 is TGTGCCAGCAGCCTTCGCTCTGGAAACACCATATATTTT.

This chain connects TRBV7-9 to TRBJ1-2; D perhaps matches TRBD1 (6 bases). The CDR3 length is 13 residues. V lost 4 bases and J lost 4, with 10 bases in between. Per germline, CDR1 SEHNR and CDR2 FQNEAQ (reference sequence). CDR3 in DNA: TGTGCCAGCAGCTCTAAGGACAGCTATGGCTACACCTTC. Residues: CASSSKDSYGYTF.

CDR3 nucleotides: TGTGCCAGCAGCTTAGTTCCAGCAACCTCACAGGGGGGCGGCTATGGCTACACCTTC. Its protein product is CASSLVPATSQGGGYGYTF. The genes are TRBV11-2 and TRBJ1-2, with 8 nucleotides matching TRBD1. Trimming removed 1 base from V and 4 bases from J; junction bases left unmatched: 17. This CDR3 has 19 residues. Germline V gene sequence: CDR1 SGHAT, CDR2 FQNNGV. The whole variable domain, remainder taken from reference TRBV11-2 and TRBJ1-2, is EAGVAQSPRYKIIEKRQSVAFWCNPISGHATLYWYQQILGQGPKLLIQFQNNGVVDDSQLPKDRFSAERLKGVDSTLKIQPAKLEDSAVYLCASSLVPATSQGGGYGYTFGSGTRLTVV.

The CDR3 region is CASSLRIGQEAFF. For the CDR3, the DNA is TGTGCCAGCAGCCTCAGAATAGGACAGGAAGCTTTCTTT. The rearrangement uses TRBV3-1 (or the pseudogene TRBV3-2) and TRBJ1-1; possible D gene TRBD1, 6 bases. Trimming shortened V by 4 bases and J by 8 bases, and 14 bases separated the two germline ends. This CDR3 has 13 residues. From germline, CDR1 is LGHDT and CDR2 YNNKEL (reference sequence).

The chain has TRBV7-2 and TRBJ2-2; D is uncertain. The V gene's germline CDR1 is SGHTA and CDR2 FQGNSA. V lost 4 bases and J lost 7, with 7 bases in between. The CDR3 covers 12 residues. CDR3 in amino acids: CASSYRYGELFF. The CDR3, as DNA: TGTGCCAGCAGCTACAGATACGGGGAGCTGTTTTTT. Based on the CDR3 plus reference TRBV7-2 and TRBJ2-2, the full variable domain is GAGVSQSPSNKVTEKGKDVELRCDPISGHTALYWYRQSLGQGLEFLIYFQGNSAPDKSGLPSDRFSAERTGGSVSTLTIQRTQQEDSAVYLCASSYRYGELFFGEGSRLTVL.

The chain recombines TRBV29-1 with TRBJ2-5; D call uncertain. V dropped 3 bases and J dropped 3 bases, with 14 bases sitting between them. CDR1 and CDR2 (germline): SQVTM, ANQGSEA. This CDR3 spans 14 amino acids. The CDR3 spells CSVDPLEAEETQYF. The CDR3 nucleotides are TGCAGCGTTGACCCGCTCGAGGCAGAAGAGACCCAGTACTTC.

The chain links TRBV2 to TRBJ2-2, with D possibly called TRBD1 or TRBD2 (5 bases each). The CDR3 extends over 15 amino acids. CDR1 and CDR2 from the germline V gene are SNHLY and FYNNEI. The germline V and J ends were trimmed by 5 bases and 6 bases, with 16 bases remaining between them. This CDR3 is CASSIRDLTSGELFF. CDR3 DNA: TGTGCCAGCAGTATACGGGACCTAACTTCCGGGGAGCTGTTTTTT.

This chain joins TRBV27 and TRBJ2-7, with 8 bases matching TRBD1. V shed 6 bases and J 4 bases; nucleotides not matched to a gene: 11. Germline V gives CDR1 MNHEY, CDR2 SMNVEV (reference sequence). The length of the CDR3 is 15 residues. This chain's CDR3 is CASRSGGAGLYEQYF. Written as DNA, the CDR3 is TGTGCCAGCAGGTCAGGGGGCGCGGGGTTATACGAGCAGTACTTC.

The V call is TRBV7-9, the J call TRBJ2-5, with 7 bases lining up with TRBD2. CDR1 is SEHNR, CDR2 FQNEAQ, per germline (reference sequence). With 3 bases clipped from V and 2 bases from J, the junction kept 3 bases outside the gene matches. The CDR3 has 14 residues. CDR3 loop: CASSFPGGQETQYF. The CDR3 DNA sequence: TGTGCCAGCAGCTTCCCCGGGGGGCAAGAGACCCAGTACTTC.

This sequence joins TRBV19 and TRBJ1-1; 8 nucleotides align to TRBD1. This CDR3 is 13 amino acids long. In germline, CDR1 is LNHDA, CDR2 SQIVND (reference sequence). The V and J ends lost 6 bases and 4 bases, in that order; junction bases with no gene match: 4. CDR3 nucleotides: TGTGCCAGTAGCTCGGACAGGGTCACTGAAGCTTTCTTT. It codes for CASSSDRVTEAFF.

V and J are TRBV7-9 and TRBJ2-1; D possibly uses TRBD1 or TRBD2 (5 bases each). In germline, CDR1 is SEHNR, CDR2 FQNEAQ (reference sequence). V was clipped by 6 bases and J by 6 bases, with 15 bases between them. This CDR3 is built from 14 residues. CDR3 region: CASRGRLLGNEQFF. CDR3 sequence (DNA): TGTGCCAGCAGGGGACGACTCTTGGGCAATGAGCAGTTCTTC.

This chain joins TRBV10-3 and TRBJ2-7; D possibly corresponds to TRBD1 (6 bases). Trimming cost V 8 bases and J 2 bases, with 16 bases left between them. Germline CDR1 reads ENHRY; CDR2 reads SYGVKD. This CDR3 contains 14 residues. The DNA for the CDR3 is TGTGCCATCTCGGACAGCCTTCCCCCCTACGAGCAGTACGTC. Its protein is CAISDSLPPYEQYV.